One and the same sample provided the 8 T cell receptor beta chains below, sequenced in a study of shared clonotypes between healthy human individuals. Profiling relied on immunoSEQ multiplex PCR, and the TCRdb table lists in-frame clones only, not all of them. The table has roughly 500,000 clones, less than 96% seen once. Specimen: naive CD4+ T cells sorted from blood. Subset noted: CD45RA+ positively selected. These receptors came from a woman aged 25 to 39 in good health.

This chain connects TRBV5-1 to TRBJ2-1; TRBD1 is a possible D gene (5 bases). The CDR3 has 15 amino acids. Germline CDR1 reads SGHRS; CDR2 reads YFSETQ. V was shortened by 0 bases and J by 5 bases, with 12 bases between the two germline ends. DNA of the CDR3: TGCGCCAGCAGCTTGGTGGTGACAGAAAACAATGAGCAGTTCTTC. Residues: CASSLVVTENNEQFF.

The genes are TRBV29-1 and TRBJ2-1; D remains ambiguous. Germline CDR1 and CDR2: SQVTM and ANQGSEA. V lost 4 bases and J lost 2, with 9 bases in between. The CDR3 consists of 13 residues. The CDR3 DNA reads TGCAGCGTTGTCCCAGCGACCTACAATGAGCAGTTCTTC. Protein product: CSVVPATYNEQFF.

The CDR3: CASSRDHNEKLFF. CDR3 nucleotide sequence: TGTGCCAGCAGCCGGGACCATAATGAAAAACTGTTTTTT. The V call is TRBV6-5, the J call TRBJ1-4; tentatively, D is TRBD1 (5 bases). Germline assignment: CDR1 MNHEY and CDR2 SVGAGI. The V gene lost 6 bases and the J gene lost 4 bases, with 9 bases spanning the gap. The length of the CDR3 is 13 residues.

Note on this clone: In the same sample, other DNA sequences code for this CDR3. The rearrangement links TRBV28 to TRBJ1-2; the D is unclear. V gave up 1 base and J gave up 8 bases, with 8 bases separating them. CDR1 and CDR2 from the germline V gene are MDHEN and SYDVKM. The CDR3 is 12 residues long. The CDR3 reads CASSLLEGGYTF. Here the CDR3 DNA reads TGTGCCAGCAGTTTATTAGAAGGAGGCTACACCTTC.

V is TRBV7-2 and J is TRBJ2-2; TRBD2 might be the D (5 bases). Deletions cut 1 base from V and 6 bases from J, with 21 bases between. Germline CDR1 reads SGHTA; CDR2 reads FQGNSA. This CDR3 has 18 residues. CDR3 DNA sequence: TGTGCCAGCAGCTTAGGATTTTTGGGAGTTGGGGTATCCGGGGAGCTGTTTTTT. Residues: CASSLGFLGVGVSGELFF.

The gene calls are TRBV18 and TRBJ2-2; D is uncertain. The CDR3 runs to 18 residues. Trimming shortened V by 4 bases and J by 1 base, and 19 bases separated the two germline ends. CDR1 and CDR2 (germline): KGHSH, LQKENI. This chain's CDR3 is CASSLRKLLVGNTGELFF. CDR3 DNA: TGTGCCAGCTCACTTCGGAAACTCCTGGTGGGGAACACCGGGGAGCTGTTTTTT.

This chain links TRBV28 with TRBJ2-1; the match to TRBD2 covers 8 bases. CDR1 and CDR2 from the germline V gene are MDHEN and SYDVKM. This CDR3 contains 14 residues. With 1 base clipped from V and 10 bases from J, the junction kept 6 bases outside the gene matches. This CDR3 reads CASSLFGLAGEQFF. The CDR3 bases are TGTGCCAGCAGTTTATTCGGACTAGCTGGCGAGCAGTTCTTC.

To note about this clone: The same CDR3 is also encoded by other DNA sequences in this sample. The gene calls are TRBV18 and TRBJ2-7; TRBD2 is a possible D gene (6 bases). The CDR3 loop spans 14 amino acids. Germline CDR1 and CDR2: KGHSH and LQKENI. V was trimmed by 2 bases and J by 1 base, leaving 9 bases between them. The CDR3 protein is CASSPGGPSYEQYF. The CDR3 DNA is TGTGCCAGCTCACCAGGAGGGCCGTCCTACGAGCAGTACTTC. The whole variable domain, remainder taken from reference TRBV18 and TRBJ2-7, is NAGVMQNPRHLVRRRGQEARLRCSPMKGHSHVYWYRQLPEEGLKFMVYLQKENIIDESGMPKERFSAEFPKEGPSILRIQQVVRGDSAAYFCASSPGGPSYEQYFGPGTRLTVT.